The T cell receptor beta chain described here comes from a study of blood T cells in healthy people across ages. Points from the study as a whole: With naive T cell percentage, TCR beta diversity showed a strong correlation.

The use of a sample-barcoded 5' primer and a J-beta primer mix characterized a second PCR of about 7 to 12 cycles. A tag from a template-switch adaptor with 12 random nucleotides marked each cDNA molecule. MiXCR, run by TCRdb on the 5' RACE reads, gives a single entry per CDR3 protein. The repertoire holds 870,000 or so distinct CDR3 sequences, around 30% seen once, with around a sixth in the top ten. The table lists this clonotype with many counts. Its antigen is undetermined. The germline gives CDR1 MNHEY, CDR2 SVGEGT. With 4 bases clipped from V and 4 bases from J, the junction kept 9 bases outside the gene matches. CDR3 length equals 15 residues.

The chain carries TRBV6-2 or TRBV6-3 and TRBJ2-7; 8 bases line up with TRBD1. The receptor's source is an elderly woman in good health. The sample consisted of blood. The DNA of the CDR3 is TGTGCCAGCAGTTCGGAGGGACAGGCACCTTACGAGCAGTACTTC. It translates to CASSSEGQAPYEQYF.